These T cell receptor beta chains were read from a single sample in a study of shared clonotypes between healthy human individuals. TCRdb keeps only in-frame clones here, not all; method: immunoSEQ multiplex PCR. In the table there are a few million clones, 85% to 95% of which are singletons. The specimen sequenced was naive CD4+ T cells sorted from blood. These receptors were taken from a man younger than 35 in good health. Both conserved end residues are part of each CDR3. D genes are given only for firm matches. Size tells how often a clone was seen (once, few, many) or the class of an expanded clone, and some rows leave it out.

clone size	D gene	J gene	V gene	CDR3 protein	CDR3 DNA
.	TRBD1	TRBJ2-7	TRBV18	CASSPGTGREQYF	TGTGCCAGCTCACCAGGGACAGGGAGGGAGCAGTACTTC
.	.	TRBJ1-5	TRBV2	CASSVFWGAKQPQHF	TGTGCCAGCAGTGTCTTCTGGGGGGCTAAACAGCCCCAGCATTTT
.	.	TRBJ1-1	TRBV6-5	CASSGAPSNTEAFF	TGTGCCAGCAGTGGGGCCCCAAGTAACACTGAAGCTTTCTTT
.	TRBD1	TRBJ2-2	TRBV28	CAGRTGVSTGELFF	TGTGCCGGACGCACAGGGGTAAGCACCGGGGAGCTGTTTTTT
.	.	TRBJ2-7	TRBV27	CASSPDLYEQYF	TGTGCCAGCAGTCCGGACCTATACGAGCAGTACTTC
.	TRBD2	TRBJ2-7	TRBV5-1	CASSAGGKLADIFSYEQYF	TGCGCCAGCAGCGCGGGGGGGAAACTAGCGGATATATTCTCCTACGAGCAGTACTTC
.	.	TRBJ1-4	TRBV5-5	CASSLAGAGEKLFF	TGTGCCAGCAGCTTGGCGGGGGCCGGTGAAAAACTGTTTTTT
.	.	TRBJ2-1	TRBV5-1	CASSLQSGEQFF	TGCGCCAGCAGCCTCCAAAGCGGTGAGCAGTTCTTC
once	.	TRBJ2-7	TRBV2	CASSPKSEQYF	TGTGCCAGCAGCCCTAAGTCCGAGCAGTACTTC
.	.	TRBJ2-4	TRBV30	CAWAPGHRLYIQYF	TGTGCCTGGGCACCGGGACATAGGCTTTACATTCAGTACTTC
.	.	TRBJ2-1	TRBV10-3	CAISESAGEQFF	TGTGCCATCAGTGAGTCGGCGGGAGAGCAGTTCTTC
.	TRBD2	TRBJ2-7	TRBV5-4	CASTLAGGGLYEQYF	TGTGCCAGCACCTTAGCGGGGGGAGGGCTGTACGAGCAGTACTTC
.	TRBD1	TRBJ2-3	TRBV5-1	CASSLGTGGADTQYF	TGCGCCAGCAGCTTGGGGACAGGAGGCGCAGATACGCAGTATTTT
.	TRBD1	TRBJ1-2	TRBV6-6	CASSYSDRGGYTF	TGTGCCAGCAGTTACTCTGACAGGGGAGGCTACACCTTC
few	TRBD1	TRBJ1-1	TRBV2	CASSEVLGGGTEAFF	TGTGCCAGCAGTGAAGTACTAGGGGGCGGAACTGAAGCTTTCTTT
.	TRBD1	TRBJ2-2	TRBV7-9	CASSLSGTGVTGELFF	TGTGCCAGCAGCTTGTCCGGGACAGGGGTCACCGGGGAGCTGTTTTTT
once	.	TRBJ1-5	TRBV5-1	CASSLGSAGNQPQHF	TGCGCCAGCAGCTTGGGGTCGGCAGGCAATCAGCCCCAGCATTTT
.	TRBD2	TRBJ2-7	TRBV7-2	CASSLEGLAGGVSYEQYF	TGTGCCAGCAGCTTAGAGGGACTAGCGGGAGGAGTCTCCTACGAGCAGTACTTC
.	.	TRBJ2-1	TRBV5-1	CASSNPSRVHEQFF	TGCGCCAGCAGCAATCCATCACGGGTACATGAGCAGTTCTTC
.	TRBD1	TRBJ1-5	TRBV7-9	CASSPPGQEGNQPQHF	TGTGCCAGCAGCCCCCCTGGACAGGAGGGAAATCAGCCCCAGCATTTT
.	.	TRBJ1-6	TRBV6-5	CASSSGQNNSPLHF	TGTGCCAGCAGTTCCGGACAGAATAATTCACCCCTCCACTTT
.	.	TRBJ2-1	TRBV5-1	CASSLGGSVTYNEQFF	TGCGCCAGCAGCTTGGGTGGTAGCGTGACGTACAATGAGCAGTTCTTC
once	.	TRBJ2-5	TRBV6-1	CASSEGNSGGRETQYF	TGTGCCAGCAGTGAGGGAAACAGTGGGGGCCGAGAGACCCAGTACTTC
.	TRBD1	TRBJ1-5	TRBV28	CASRATGISNQPQHF	TGTGCCAGCAGGGCGACAGGGATTAGCAATCAGCCCCAGCATTTT
.	TRBD2	TRBJ2-7	TRBV6-1	CASSVAGGPREQYF	TGTGCCAGCAGTGTAGCGGGAGGGCCGCGTGAGCAGTACTTC
.	.	TRBJ2-7	TRBV30	CAWSVGGYEQYF	TGTGCCTGGAGTGTAGGCGGCTACGAGCAGTACTTC
.	TRBD2	TRBJ2-1	TRBV29-1	CSARGTSGRVTYNEQFF	TGCAGCGCGAGAGGGACTAGCGGGAGGGTTACTTACAATGAGCAGTTCTTC
.	.	TRBJ2-1	TRBV18	CASSPLRSGEGKDEQFF	TGTGCCAGCTCACCACTCCGATCGGGGGAAGGGAAGGATGAGCAGTTCTTC
.	.	TRBJ2-3	TRBV19	CASSTWAPGGDTQYF	TGTGCCAGTAGTACCTGGGCCCCTGGGGGAGATACGCAGTATTTT
.	.	TRBJ1-5	TRBV19	CASGGSNQPQHF	TGTGCCAGTGGGGGTAGCAATCAGCCCCAGCATTTT
.	TRBD2	TRBJ2-1	TRBV4-1	CASSPSGYYNEQFF	TGCGCCAGCAGCCCTAGCGGGTACTACAATGAGCAGTTCTTC
.	.	TRBJ2-7	TRBV12-5	CASGLDTLGEQYF	TGTGCTAGTGGTTTGGACACTCTGGGGGAGCAGTACTTC
.	TRBD2	TRBJ2-1	TRBV7-2	CASSLLTSGSNEQFF	TGTGCCAGCAGCTTACTGACTAGCGGATCAAATGAGCAGTTCTTC
.	.	TRBJ2-5	TRBV2	CASSVGETQYF	TGTGCCAGCAGTGTCGGCGAGACCCAGTACTTC
.	.	TRBJ2-7	TRBV6-1	CASSEAGDLRGQYF	TGTGCCAGCAGTGAAGCCGGGGATCTTAGGGGGCAGTACTTC
.	.	TRBJ1-1	TRBV19	CASSMGAGSEAFF	TGTGCCAGTAGTATGGGTGCGGGATCTGAAGCTTTCTTT
.	.	TRBJ2-3	TRBV5-1	CASSSYGTFTDTQYF	TGCGCCAGCAGCTCCTACGGCACCTTCACAGATACGCAGTATTTT
once	TRBD2	TRBJ2-1	TRBV5-1	CASSLEGLAGVDEQFF	TGCGCCAGCAGCTTGGAGGGACTAGCGGGAGTCGATGAGCAGTTCTTC
.	TRBD1	TRBJ2-5	TRBV7-2	CASRWTGGQETQYF	TGTGCCAGCAGATGGACAGGGGGCCAAGAGACCCAGTACTTC
.	.	TRBJ2-1	TRBV28	CASSLPRTSGFF	TGTGCCAGCAGTTTACCCCGGACTTCAGGGTTCTTC
once	TRBD1	TRBJ2-7	TRBV6-6	CASSPDRGRGSYEQYF	TGTGCCAGCAGTCCCGACAGGGGACGTGGATCCTACGAGCAGTACTTC
.	.	TRBJ2-7	TRBV29-1	CSVEVGRKSGEQYF	TGCAGCGTTGAAGTAGGGCGAAAGTCGGGGGAGCAGTACTTC
.	.	TRBJ1-1	TRBV7-9	CASSFYGGEEAFF	TGTGCCAGCAGCTTCTACGGTGGGGAGGAAGCTTTCTTT
.	TRBD2	TRBJ2-6	TRBV30	CAWSALRTSGGGSGANVLTF	TGTGCCTGGAGTGCCCTCCGGACTAGCGGGGGGGGTTCTGGGGCCAACGTCCTGACTTTC
.	.	TRBJ1-1	TRBV28	CASSSQRRVFF	TGTGCCAGCAGTTCTCAGCGGAGGGTTTTCTTT
.	.	TRBJ2-1	TRBV10-3	CAISELGAYNEQFF	TGTGCCATCAGTGAGCTGGGGGCCTACAATGAGCAGTTCTTC
.	.	TRBJ2-5	TRBV7-2	CASSFTWSQETQYF	TGTGCCAGCAGCTTCACCTGGAGCCAAGAGACCCAGTACTTC
.	.	TRBJ2-3	TRBV7-7	CASSQGLSSTDTQYF	TGTGCTAGCAGCCAGGGACTTTCTAGCACAGATACGCAGTATTTT
once	.	TRBJ2-5	TRBV15	CATSRPGPQETQYF	TGTGCCACCAGCAGGCCCGGGCCGCAAGAGACCCAGTACTTC
.	.	TRBJ1-2	TRBV7-8	CASSLAPGRVNYGYTF	TGTGCCAGCAGCTTAGCCCCGGGACGGGTAAACTATGGCTACACCTTC
.	.	TRBJ2-7	TRBV5-8	CASDLARRNEQYF	TGTGCCAGCGACCTAGCCCGCCGGAACGAGCAGTACTTC
once	.	TRBJ2-5	TRBV6-6	CASSRDGRGETQYF	TGTGCCAGCAGTCGGGACGGGCGAGGGGAGACCCAGTACTTC
.	.	TRBJ1-2	TRBV28	CASSGQDRTNYGYTF	TGTGCCAGCAGTGGTCAGGACAGAACTAACTATGGCTACACCTTC
once	.	TRBJ2-1	TRBV5-1	CASSSRDGANEQFF	TGCGCCAGCAGCAGCCGGGACGGAGCGAATGAGCAGTTCTTC